This TCR beta chain is from a study of shared clonotypes between healthy human individuals. The study's findings and limits: Sampling involved blood alone; tissue repertoires likely differ.

Concerning this clone: The antigen remains unidentified. The same CDR3 can be traced to other DNA sequences in this sample.

The V end was cut by 6 bases, the J end by 2 bases, with 7 bases between. Per the germline V gene, CDR1 is SGHDN and CDR2 is FVKESK. The CDR3 has 12 amino acids. The authors distributed each subset's genomic DNA evenly over several immunoSEQ plates. The assay was immunoSEQ multiplex PCR, and TCRdb's table has in-frame clones only and misses some. The sample holds around 1 million clones; 76% are singletons and the top ten take over 1.3%. The chain uses TRBV14 and TRBJ1-2; tentatively, D is TRBD1 (5 bases). The sequencing sample was made of memory CD4+ T cells sorted from blood. Sample subset: CD45RA-negative fraction. This clonotype was sampled from a man aged 18 to 29 in good health. CDR3 in DNA: TGTGCCAGCAGTCGACAGAACTATGGCTACACCTTC. It yields the protein CASSRQNYGYTF.